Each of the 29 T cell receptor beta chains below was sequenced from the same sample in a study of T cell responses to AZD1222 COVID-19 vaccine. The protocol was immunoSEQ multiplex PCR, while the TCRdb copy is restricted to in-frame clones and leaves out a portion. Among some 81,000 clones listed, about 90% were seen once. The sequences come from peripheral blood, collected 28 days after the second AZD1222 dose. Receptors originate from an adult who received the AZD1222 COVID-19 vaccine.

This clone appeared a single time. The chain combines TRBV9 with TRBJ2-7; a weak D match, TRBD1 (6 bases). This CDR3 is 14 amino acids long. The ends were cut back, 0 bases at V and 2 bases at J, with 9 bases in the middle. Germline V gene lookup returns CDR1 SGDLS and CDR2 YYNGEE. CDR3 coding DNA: TGTGCCAGCAGCGTAGGGACAGCTCCCTACGAGCAGTACTTC. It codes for CASSVGTAPYEQYF.

The CDR3 nucleotides read TGCGCCAGCAGCTTGGCGGGGGCGGATGAAAAACTGTTTTTT. Its translation: CASSLAGADEKLFF. The chain combines TRBV5-1 with TRBJ1-4; D possibly corresponds to TRBD1 (6 bases). V dropped 0 bases and J dropped 6 bases, with 9 bases sitting between them. The CDR3 has 14 residues. Looked up from germline, CDR1 is SGHRS and CDR2 is YFSETQ.

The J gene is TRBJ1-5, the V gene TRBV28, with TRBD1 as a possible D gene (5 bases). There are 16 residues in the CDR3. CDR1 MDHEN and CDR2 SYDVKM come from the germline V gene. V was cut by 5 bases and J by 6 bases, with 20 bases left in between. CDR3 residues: CASSPPSGLVGQPQHF. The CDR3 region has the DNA TGTGCCAGCAGTCCCCCGTCAGGGTTGGTTGGTCAGCCCCAGCATTTT.

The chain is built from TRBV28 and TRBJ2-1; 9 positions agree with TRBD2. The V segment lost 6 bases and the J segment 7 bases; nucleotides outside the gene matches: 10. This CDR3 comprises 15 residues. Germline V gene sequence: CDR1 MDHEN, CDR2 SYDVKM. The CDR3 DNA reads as TGTGCCAGCAGCCTAGGGGCTAGCGGGACTAATGAGCAGTTCTTC. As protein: CASSLGASGTNEQFF.

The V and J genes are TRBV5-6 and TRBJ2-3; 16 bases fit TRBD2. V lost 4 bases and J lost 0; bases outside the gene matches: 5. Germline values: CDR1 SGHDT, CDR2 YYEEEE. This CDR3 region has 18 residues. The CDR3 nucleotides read TGTGCCAGCAGCCCCGGGACTAGCGGGGGGGCCAGCACAGATACGCAGTATTTT. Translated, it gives CASSPGTSGGASTDTQYF.

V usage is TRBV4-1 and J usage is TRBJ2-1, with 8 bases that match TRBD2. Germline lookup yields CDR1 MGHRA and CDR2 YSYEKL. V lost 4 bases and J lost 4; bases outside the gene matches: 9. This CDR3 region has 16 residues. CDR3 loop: CASSREREISYNEQFF. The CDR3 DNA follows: TGCGCCAGCAGCCGAGAGCGGGAGATATCTTACAATGAGCAGTTCTTC.

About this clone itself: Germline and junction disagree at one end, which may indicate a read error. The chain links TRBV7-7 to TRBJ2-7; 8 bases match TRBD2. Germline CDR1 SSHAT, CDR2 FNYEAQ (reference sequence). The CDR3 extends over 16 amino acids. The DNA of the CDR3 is TGTGCTAGCAGCTTAGGGAGCGGGAGCGGGCTTTTCGAGCAGTACTTC. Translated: CASSLGSGSGLFEQYF.

The CDR3 reads CASSVSFQSTEAFF. The CDR3 DNA reads as TGTGCCAGCAGCGTAAGTTTTCAGAGCACTGAAGCTTTCTTT. The chain recombines TRBV9 with TRBJ1-1, with D unclear. Per germline, CDR1 SGDLS and CDR2 YYNGEE. V shed 1 base and J shed 4 bases, with 11 bases lying between them. This CDR3 comprises 14 residues.

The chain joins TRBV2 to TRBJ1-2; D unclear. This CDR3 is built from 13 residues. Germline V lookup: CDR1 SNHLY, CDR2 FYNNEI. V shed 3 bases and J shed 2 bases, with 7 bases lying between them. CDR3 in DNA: TGTGCCAGCAGTGAGGGCAGGAACTATGGCTACACCTTC. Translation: CASSEGRNYGYTF.

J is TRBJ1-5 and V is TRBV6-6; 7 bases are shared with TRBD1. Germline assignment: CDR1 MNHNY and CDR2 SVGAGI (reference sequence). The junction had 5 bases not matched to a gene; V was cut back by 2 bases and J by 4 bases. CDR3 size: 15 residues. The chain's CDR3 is CASSYGPGQNQPQHF. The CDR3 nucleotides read TGTGCCAGCAGTTACGGTCCGGGACAGAATCAGCCCCAGCATTTT.

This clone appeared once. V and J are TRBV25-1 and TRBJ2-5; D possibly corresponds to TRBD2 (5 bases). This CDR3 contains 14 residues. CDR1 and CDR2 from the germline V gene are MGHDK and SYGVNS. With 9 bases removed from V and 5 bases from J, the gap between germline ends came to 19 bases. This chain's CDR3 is CASSRLALSETQYF. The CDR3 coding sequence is TGTGCCAGTAGTAGGCTAGCCCTGTCGGAGACCCAGTACTTC.

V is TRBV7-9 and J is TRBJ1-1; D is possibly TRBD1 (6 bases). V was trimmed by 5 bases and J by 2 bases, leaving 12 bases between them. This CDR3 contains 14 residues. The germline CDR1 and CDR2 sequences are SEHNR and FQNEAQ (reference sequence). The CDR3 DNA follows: TGTGCCAGCAGCGGGTACAGGGCCAACACTGAAGCTTTCTTT. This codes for CASSGYRANTEAFF.

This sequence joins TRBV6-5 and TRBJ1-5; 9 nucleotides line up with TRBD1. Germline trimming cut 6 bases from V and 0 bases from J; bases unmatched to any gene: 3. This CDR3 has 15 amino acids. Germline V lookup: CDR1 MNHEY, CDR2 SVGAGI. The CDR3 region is CASRGTGSSNQPQHF. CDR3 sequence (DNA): TGTGCCAGCAGGGGGACAGGGAGTAGCAATCAGCCCCAGCATTTT.

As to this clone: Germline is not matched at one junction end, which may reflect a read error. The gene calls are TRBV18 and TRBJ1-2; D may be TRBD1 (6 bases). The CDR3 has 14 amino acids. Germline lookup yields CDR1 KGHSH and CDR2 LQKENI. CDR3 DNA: TGTGCCAGCTCCCCACCGGGGGGGGCGAATGGCTACACCTTC. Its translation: CASSPPGGANGYTF. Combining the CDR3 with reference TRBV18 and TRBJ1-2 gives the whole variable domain NAGVMQNPRHLVRRRGQEARLRCSPMKGHSHVYWYRQLPEEGLKFMVYLQKENIIDESGMPKERFSAEFPKEGPSILRIQQVVRGDSAAYFCASSPPGGANGYTFGSGTRLTVV.

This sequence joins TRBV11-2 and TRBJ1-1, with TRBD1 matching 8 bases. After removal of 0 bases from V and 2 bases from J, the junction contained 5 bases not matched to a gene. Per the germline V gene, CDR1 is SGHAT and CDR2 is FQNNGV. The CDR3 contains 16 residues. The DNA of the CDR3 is TGTGCCAGCAGCTTAGAACCCGGACAGGGAAACACTGAAGCTTTCTTT. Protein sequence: CASSLEPGQGNTEAFF.

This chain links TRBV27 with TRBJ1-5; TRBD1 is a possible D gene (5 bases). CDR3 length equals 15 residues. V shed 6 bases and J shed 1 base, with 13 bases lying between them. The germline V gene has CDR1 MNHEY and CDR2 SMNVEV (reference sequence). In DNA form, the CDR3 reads TGTGCCAGCAGGGGGCTGAGCTCAAGCAATCAGCCCCAGCATTTT. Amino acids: CASRGLSSSNQPQHF.

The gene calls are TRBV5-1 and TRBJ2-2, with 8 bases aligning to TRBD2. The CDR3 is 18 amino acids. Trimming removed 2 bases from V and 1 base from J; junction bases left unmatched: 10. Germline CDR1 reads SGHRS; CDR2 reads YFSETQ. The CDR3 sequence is CASSFRAGGLMNTGELFF. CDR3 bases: TGCGCCAGCAGCTTTCGGGCGGGGGGCCTTATGAACACCGGGGAGCTGTTTTTT.

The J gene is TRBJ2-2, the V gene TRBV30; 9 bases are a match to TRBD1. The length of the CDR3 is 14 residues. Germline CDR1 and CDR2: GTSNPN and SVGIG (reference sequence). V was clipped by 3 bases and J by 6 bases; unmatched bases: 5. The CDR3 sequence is CAWRDRGLAGELFF. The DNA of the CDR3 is TGTGCCTGGAGAGACAGGGGGTTGGCCGGGGAGCTGTTTTTT.

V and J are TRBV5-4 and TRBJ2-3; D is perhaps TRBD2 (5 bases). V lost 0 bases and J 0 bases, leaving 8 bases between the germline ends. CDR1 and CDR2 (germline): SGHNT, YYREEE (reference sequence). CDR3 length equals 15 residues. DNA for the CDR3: TGTGCCAGCAGCTTGGGGGGAGCTAGCACAGATACGCAGTATTTT. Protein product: CASSLGGASTDTQYF.

This CDR3 is CASSQALDQGEQYF. The CDR3 DNA is TGTGCCAGCAGCCAAGCCTTAGACCAGGGCGAGCAGTACTTC. The chain links TRBV4-2 to TRBJ2-7; possible D gene TRBD1, 5 bases. The germline V gene encodes CDR1 LGHNA and CDR2 YNFKEQ. The V gene lost 1 base and the J gene lost 6 bases, with 13 bases spanning the gap. This CDR3 is 14 amino acids long.

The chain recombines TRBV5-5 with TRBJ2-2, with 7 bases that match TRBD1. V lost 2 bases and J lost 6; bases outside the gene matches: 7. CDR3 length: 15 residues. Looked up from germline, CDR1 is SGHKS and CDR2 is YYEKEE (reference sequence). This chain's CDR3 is CASSFEGARAGELFF. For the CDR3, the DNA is TGTGCCAGCAGCTTCGAGGGGGCGCGGGCCGGGGAGCTGTTTTTT.

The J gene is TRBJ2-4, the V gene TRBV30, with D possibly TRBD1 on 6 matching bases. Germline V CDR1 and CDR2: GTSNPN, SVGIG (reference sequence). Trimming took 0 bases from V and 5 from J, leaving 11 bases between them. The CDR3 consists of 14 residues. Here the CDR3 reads CAWSVAGAENIQYF. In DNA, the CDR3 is TGTGCCTGGAGTGTAGCAGGGGCTGAAAACATTCAGTACTTC.

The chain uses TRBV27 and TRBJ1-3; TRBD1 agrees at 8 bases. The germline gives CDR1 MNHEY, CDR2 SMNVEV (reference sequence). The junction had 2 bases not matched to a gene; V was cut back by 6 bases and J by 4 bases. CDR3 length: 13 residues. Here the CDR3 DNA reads TGTGCCAGCAGCAGACAGGGGGGAAACACCATATATTTT. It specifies CASSRQGGNTIYF.

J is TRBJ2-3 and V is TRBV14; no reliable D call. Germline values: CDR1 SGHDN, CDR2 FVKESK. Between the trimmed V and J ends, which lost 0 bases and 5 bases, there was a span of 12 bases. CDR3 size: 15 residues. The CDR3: CASSQDPQPGDTQYF. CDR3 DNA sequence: TGTGCCAGCAGCCAAGATCCACAGCCAGGAGATACGCAGTATTTT.

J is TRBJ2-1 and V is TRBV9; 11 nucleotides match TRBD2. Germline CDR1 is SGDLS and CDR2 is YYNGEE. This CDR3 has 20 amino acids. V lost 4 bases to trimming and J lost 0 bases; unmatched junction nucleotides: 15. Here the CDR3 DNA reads TGTGCCAGCAGCCTCCGAGGACTAGCGGGTGATTATAGCTCCTACAATGAGCAGTTCTTC. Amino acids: CASSLRGLAGDYSSYNEQFF. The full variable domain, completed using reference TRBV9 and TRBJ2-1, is DSGVTQTPKHLITATGQRVTLRCSPRSGDLSVYWYQQSLDQGLQFLIQYYNGEERAKGNILERFSAQQFPDLHSELNLSSLELGDSALYFCASSLRGLAGDYSSYNEQFFGPGTRLTVL.

CDR3 sequence: CASRSSSGTYEQYF. The CDR3 DNA follows: TGCGCCAGCAGATCTAGCTCCGGCACCTACGAGCAGTACTTC. This chain uses TRBV5-1 with TRBJ2-7; perhaps TRBD2 as D (5 bases). The CDR3 has 14 amino acids. V dropped 5 bases and J dropped 2 bases, with 14 bases sitting between them. Germline assignment: CDR1 SGHRS and CDR2 YFSETQ.

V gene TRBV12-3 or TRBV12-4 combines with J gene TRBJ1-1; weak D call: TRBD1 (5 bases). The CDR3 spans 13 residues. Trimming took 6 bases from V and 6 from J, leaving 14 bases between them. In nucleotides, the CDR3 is TGTGCCAGCAGAGCCGGGGCGGGAGCTGAAGCTTTCTTT. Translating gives CASRAGAGAEAFF.

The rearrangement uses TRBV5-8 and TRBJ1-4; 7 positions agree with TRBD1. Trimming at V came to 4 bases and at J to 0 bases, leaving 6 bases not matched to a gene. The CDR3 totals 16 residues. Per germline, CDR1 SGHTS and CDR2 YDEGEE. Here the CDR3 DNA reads TGTGCCAGCAGCCTGACAGGGACCGCAACTAATGAAAAACTGTTTTTT. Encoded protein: CASSLTGTATNEKLFF.

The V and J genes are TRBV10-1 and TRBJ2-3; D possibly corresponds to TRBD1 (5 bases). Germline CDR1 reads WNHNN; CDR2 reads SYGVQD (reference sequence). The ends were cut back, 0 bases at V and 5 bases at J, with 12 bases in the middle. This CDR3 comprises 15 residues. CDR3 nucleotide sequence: TGCGCCAGCAGTGAGTCCCCGACAGAAGGAGATACGCAGTATTTT. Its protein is CASSESPTEGDTQYF.